The 6 T cell receptor beta chains reported below all come from one sample, sequenced in a study of T-cell reconstitution after alpha-beta-depleted transplantation in children. Unique molecular identifiers were used in preparing the TCRbeta library. TCRdb re-called the PCR reads through MiXCR, storing one row per CDR3 protein. This sample has around 94,000 distinct CDR3 sequences, with 7.5% to 9% found just once. The material was PBMCs, obtained before TCRalphabeta/CD19-depleted stem cell transplant. These receptors were obtained from a boy aged 2 to 10 with acute lymphoblastic leukemia, due to receive a stem cell transplant.

This clonotype was seen ten or more times. The chain has TRBV7-8 and TRBJ1-1; TRBD1 might be the D (5 bases). Germline loops: CDR1 SGHVS, CDR2 FQNEAQ. The length of the CDR3 is 15 residues. Trimming stripped 5 bases from V and 1 base from J, with 14 bases between. CDR3 region: CASSPLGGANTEAFF. CDR3 bases: TGTGCCAGCAGCCCCCTAGGCGGGGCGAACACTGAAGCTTTCTTT.

This clonotype was observed a handful of times. This rearrangement joins TRBV7-2 to TRBJ2-5, with D maybe TRBD1 (7 bases). From germline, CDR1 is SGHTA and CDR2 FQGNSA. V lost 4 bases, J lost 2 bases, and 14 bases lay in between. The CDR3 sequence is 15 residues long. Written as DNA, the CDR3 is TGTGCCAGCAGCTCCGGAGGGGGCCCTCAAGAGACCCAGTACTTC. This codes for CASSSGGGPQETQYF. Supplemented by reference TRBV7-2 and TRBJ2-5, the full variable domain reads GAGVSQSPSNKVTEKGKDVELRCDPISGHTALYWYRQSLGQGLEFLIYFQGNSAPDKSGLPSDRFSAERTGGSVSTLTIQRTQQEDSAVYLCASSSGGGPQETQYFGPGTRLLVL.

This clonotype was detected ten times or more. V usage is TRBV6-1 and J usage is TRBJ1-2; 11 nucleotides agree with TRBD1. Trimming cost V 2 bases and J 5 bases; bases outside gene matches: 7. The germline CDR1 and CDR2 sequences are MNHNS and SASEGT. This CDR3 region has 16 residues. DNA of the CDR3: TGTGCCAGCAGTGAACCCCCGGACAGGGGGCAATATGGCTACACCTTC. Its translation: CASSEPPDRGQYGYTF.

This clonotype has only a few counts. CDR3 nucleotides: TGTGCCAGCAGCTTGACAGTCGCAGATACGCAGTATTTT. It encodes CASSLTVADTQYF. The J gene is TRBJ2-3, the V gene TRBV11-2, with D perhaps TRBD1 (5 bases). The CDR3 length is 13 residues. CDR1 and CDR2 (germline): SGHAT, FQNNGV. V lost 3 bases and J lost 4, with 8 bases in between.

There are many counts of this clonotype. The J gene is TRBJ2-1, the V gene TRBV12-3 or TRBV12-4, with D unresolved. The CDR3 extends over 13 amino acids. V was pared by 5 bases and J by 9 bases, with 14 bases between. Here the CDR3 reads CASSPPSRGEQFF. The CDR3 region has the DNA TGTGCCAGCAGTCCGCCTAGTAGAGGTGAGCAGTTCTTC.

This clonotype was recorded a few times. The V call is TRBV7-3, the J call TRBJ2-7, with 8 positions matching TRBD1. The V and J ends lost 5 bases and 3 bases, in that order; junction bases with no gene match: 6. There are 14 residues in the CDR3. Germline V gene data show CDR1 as SGHTA and CDR2 as FQGTGA. The CDR3 sequence is CASSLTGADYEQYF. The CDR3 DNA sequence: TGTGCCAGCAGCCTGACAGGGGCCGACTACGAGCAGTACTTC.